The present TCR beta chain was sequenced within a study of blood T cell repertoires in COVID-19. Study summary: PBMCs, B-cell-depleted T cells, or T cells were the source of the cDNA or gDNA that made up the material.

Source study methods: Amplified reference gene primers provided the basis for estimating nucleated cell counts. This table comes from immunoSEQ multiplex PCR, and its TCRdb copy is limited to in-frame clones, with some not included. V and J calls and clone size are as listed in that table; D and trimming were resolved from the DNA. Of 110,000 or so clones listed, 80% to 90% were seen once; the top ten hold 25% to 35%. Trimming left V 0 bases short and J 1 base short, with 12 bases between. The CDR3 runs 17 residues. Germline V gene data show CDR1 as KGHDR and CDR2 as SFDVKD. This clone was recorded only once.

Sample: peripheral blood. The sequence derives from a man between 65 and 80 years old with active or convalescent COVID-19. V is TRBV24-1 and J is TRBJ1-3; D is undetermined. The CDR3 reads CATSDLRTDKSGNTIYF. CDR3 coding DNA: TGTGCCACCAGTGATTTGAGGACTGACAAATCTGGAAACACCATATATTTT.